The clone carrying this TCR beta chain was seen repeatedly, ten times or more. Antigen specificity is unknown. RNA transcripts served as the template for amplifying TCR beta CDR3 regions. HTBI primers were employed in a first-round RT-PCR of the TCR CDR3. TCRdb called the multiplex PCR reads again in MiXCR, with one record for every CDR3 protein. The profile shows approximately 870,000 distinct CDR3 sequences, about 38% of them singletons. The data were taken from a study of T cells in Graves' hyperthyroidism and ophthalmopathy. Overall study results and limits: In the analysis, a 13 V-J model separated ophthalmopathy from stable hyperthyroidism.

Germline V CDR1 and CDR2: SGHDN, FVKESK. This CDR3 is built from 15 residues. Trimming removed 3 bases from V and 1 base from J, with 12 bases in between. This clonotype originated in a man younger than 35 with Graves' hyperthyroidism. The sample was blood. This chain uses TRBV14 with TRBJ2-5, with D possibly called TRBD1 or TRBD2 (5 bases each). The CDR3 DNA sequence: TGTGCCAGCAGCCATATCCGGGACGCCCAAGAGACCCAGTACTTC. Encoded protein: CASSHIRDAQETQYF.